This TCR beta chain was obtained from a study of T cells expressing NK-cell markers. The wider study: Repertoires of TCR beta were obtained from T cells sorted as CD3+CD56+NKG2C+, CD3+CD56+NKG2C- and CD3+CD56-NKG2C+.

The authors generated TCR beta cDNA through 5'RACE template switching with UMIs. TCRdb reanalyzed the 5' RACE reads and collapses them to one entry per CDR3 protein, without DNA. This listing includes some 600,000 distinct CDR3 sequences. Regarding the study as a whole: Unclear, still, was the HCMV specificity of the expanded NKG2C+ T cell clones. A range of about 1.0-7.5% of CD8+ T cells consisted of dominant NKG2C+ clonotypes in more than five donors.

In germline, CDR1 is LNHNV, CDR2 YYDKDF (reference sequence). CDR3 length equals 15 residues. Comment on this clonotype: Its antigen remains unidentified.

The sequenced sample was blood T cells: a sorted CD56 or NKG2C T cell subset, CD4+ or CD8+ T cells, or bulk PBMC T cells (not recorded which). This clonotype originated in a man younger than 35 in good health. The genes are TRBV15 and TRBJ1-6; TCRdb reports TRBD1, a call that lacks DNA to check it against. This CDR3 is CATSRARDIGSPLHF.